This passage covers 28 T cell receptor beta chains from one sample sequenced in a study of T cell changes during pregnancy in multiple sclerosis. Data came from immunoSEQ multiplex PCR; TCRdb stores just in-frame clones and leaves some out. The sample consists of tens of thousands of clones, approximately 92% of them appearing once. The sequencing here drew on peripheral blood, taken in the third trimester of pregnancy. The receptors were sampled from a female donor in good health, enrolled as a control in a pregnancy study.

CDR3 nucleotide sequence: TGTGCCAGCAGCTTAGCGGGACTAGAGTACAATGAGCAGTTCTTC. Its translation is CASSLAGLEYNEQFF. The J gene is TRBJ2-1, the V gene TRBV7-3; TRBD2 agrees at 8 bases. CDR1 SGHTA and CDR2 FQGTGA come from the germline V gene. The CDR3 covers 15 residues. Trimming at V came to 2 bases and at J to 4 bases, leaving 4 bases not matched to a gene.

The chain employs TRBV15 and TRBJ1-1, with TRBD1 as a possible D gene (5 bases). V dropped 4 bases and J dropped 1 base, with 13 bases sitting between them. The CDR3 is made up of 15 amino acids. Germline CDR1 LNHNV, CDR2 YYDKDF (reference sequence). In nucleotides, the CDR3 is TGTGCCACCAGCACCCTCGGGACTGCGAACACTGAAGCTTTCTTT. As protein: CATSTLGTANTEAFF.

The CDR3 spells CASSLDRGSGNTIYF. In DNA form, the CDR3 reads TGTGCCAGCAGCTTGGACAGGGGCTCTGGAAACACCATATATTTT. The chain carries TRBV7-9 and TRBJ1-3; the match to TRBD1 covers 9 bases. This CDR3 region has 15 residues. The V segment lost 3 bases and the J segment 0 bases; nucleotides outside the gene matches: 0. Germline values: CDR1 SEHNR, CDR2 FQNEAQ (reference sequence).

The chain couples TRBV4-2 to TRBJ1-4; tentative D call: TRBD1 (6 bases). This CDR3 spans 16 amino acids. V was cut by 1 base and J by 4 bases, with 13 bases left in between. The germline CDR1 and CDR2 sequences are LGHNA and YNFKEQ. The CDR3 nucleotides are TGTGCCAGCAGCCAAGGACAGGCGGTATATAATGAAAAACTGTTTTTT. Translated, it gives CASSQGQAVYNEKLFF.

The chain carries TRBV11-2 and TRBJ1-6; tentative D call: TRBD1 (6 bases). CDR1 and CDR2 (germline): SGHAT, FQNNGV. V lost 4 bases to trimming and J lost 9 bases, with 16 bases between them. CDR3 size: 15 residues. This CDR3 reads CASSSGTRLSSPLHF. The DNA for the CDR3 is TGTGCCAGCAGCTCCGGGACAAGATTAAGTTCACCCCTCCACTTT.

The CDR3 protein is CASSPGRSAGYDTQYF. DNA for the CDR3: TGTGCCAGCAGCCCCGGCCGTAGCGCGGGTTACGATACGCAGTATTTT. The chain combines TRBV7-8 with TRBJ2-3; possible D gene TRBD2, 5 bases. CDR1 is SGHVS and CDR2 is FQNEAQ in the germline V gene. Trimming shortened V by 5 bases and J by 6 bases, and 21 bases separated the two germline ends. CDR3 length: 16 amino acids.

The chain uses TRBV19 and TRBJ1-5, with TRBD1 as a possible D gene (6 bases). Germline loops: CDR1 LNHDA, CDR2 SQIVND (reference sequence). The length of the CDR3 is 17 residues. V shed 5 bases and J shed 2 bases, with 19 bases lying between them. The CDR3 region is CASSARRTVRGNQPQHF. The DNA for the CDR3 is TGTGCCAGTAGTGCTAGACGGACAGTCCGAGGCAATCAGCCCCAGCATTTT.

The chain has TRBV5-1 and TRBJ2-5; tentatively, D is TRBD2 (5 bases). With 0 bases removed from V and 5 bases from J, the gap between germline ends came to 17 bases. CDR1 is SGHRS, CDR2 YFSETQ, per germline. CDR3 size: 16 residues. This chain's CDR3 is CASSLERRSLVETQYF. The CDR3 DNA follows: TGCGCCAGCAGCTTGGAAAGGAGGAGTTTAGTTGAGACCCAGTACTTC.

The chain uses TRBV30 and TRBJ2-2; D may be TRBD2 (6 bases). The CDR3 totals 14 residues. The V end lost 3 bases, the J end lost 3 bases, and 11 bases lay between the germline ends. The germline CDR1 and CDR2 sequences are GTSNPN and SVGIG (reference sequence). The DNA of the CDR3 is TGTGCCTGGAGAACGGGAGCGGACACCGGGGAGCTGTTTTTT. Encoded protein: CAWRTGADTGELFF.

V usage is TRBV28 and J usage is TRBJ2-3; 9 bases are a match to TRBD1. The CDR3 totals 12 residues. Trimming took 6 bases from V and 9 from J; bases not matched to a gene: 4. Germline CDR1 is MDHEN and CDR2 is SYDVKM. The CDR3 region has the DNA TGTGCCAGCAGGGAGACAGGGGGAACGCAGTATTTT. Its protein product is CASRETGGTQYF.

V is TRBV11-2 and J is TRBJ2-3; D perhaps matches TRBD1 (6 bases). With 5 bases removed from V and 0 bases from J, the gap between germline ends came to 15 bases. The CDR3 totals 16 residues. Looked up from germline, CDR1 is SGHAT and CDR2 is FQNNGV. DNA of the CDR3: TGTGCCAGCAGCGACCGGGACAAGCTAAGCACAGATACGCAGTATTTT. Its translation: CASSDRDKLSTDTQYF.

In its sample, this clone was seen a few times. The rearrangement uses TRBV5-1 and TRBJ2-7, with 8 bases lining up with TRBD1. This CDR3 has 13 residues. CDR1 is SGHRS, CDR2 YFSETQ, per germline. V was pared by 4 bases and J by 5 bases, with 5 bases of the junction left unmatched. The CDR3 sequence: CASSADRANEQYF. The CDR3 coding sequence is TGCGCCAGCAGCGCGGACAGGGCTAACGAGCAGTACTTC.

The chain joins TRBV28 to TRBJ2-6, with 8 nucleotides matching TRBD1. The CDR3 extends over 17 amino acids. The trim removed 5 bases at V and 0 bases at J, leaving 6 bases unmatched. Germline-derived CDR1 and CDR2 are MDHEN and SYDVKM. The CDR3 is CASSPPTGASGANVLTF. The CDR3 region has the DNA TGTGCCAGCAGTCCCCCGACAGGGGCCTCTGGGGCCAACGTCCTGACTTTC.

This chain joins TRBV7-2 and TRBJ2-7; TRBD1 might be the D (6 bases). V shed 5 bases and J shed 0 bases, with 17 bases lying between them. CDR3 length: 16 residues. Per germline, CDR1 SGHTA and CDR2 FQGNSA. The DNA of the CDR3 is TGTGCCAGCAGCCCCTGGACAGAAAAGGGCTCCTACGAGCAGTACTTC. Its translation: CASSPWTEKGSYEQYF.

The CDR3 here is CASTSLTQGPDEQFF. CDR3 sequence (DNA): TGTGCCAGCACCTCTCTTACCCAGGGTCCCGATGAGCAGTTCTTC. J is TRBJ2-1 and V is TRBV28; the D gene is possibly TRBD1 (5 bases). CDR1 and CDR2 from the germline V gene are MDHEN and SYDVKM. V lost 7 bases, J lost 8 bases, and 21 bases lay in between. There are 15 residues in the CDR3.

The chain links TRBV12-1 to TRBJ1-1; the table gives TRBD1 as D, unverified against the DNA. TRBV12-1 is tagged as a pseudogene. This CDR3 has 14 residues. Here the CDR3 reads CASSGDSLNTEAFF. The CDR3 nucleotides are TGTGCCAGCAGCGGGGACAGTCTGAACACTGAAGCTTTCTTT.

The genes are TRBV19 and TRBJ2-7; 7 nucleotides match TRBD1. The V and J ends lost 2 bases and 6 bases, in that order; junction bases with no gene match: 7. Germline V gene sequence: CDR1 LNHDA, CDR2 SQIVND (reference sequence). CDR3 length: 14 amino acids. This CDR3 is CASSILQGSGEQYF. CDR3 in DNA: TGTGCCAGTAGTATATTACAGGGGAGCGGCGAGCAGTACTTC.

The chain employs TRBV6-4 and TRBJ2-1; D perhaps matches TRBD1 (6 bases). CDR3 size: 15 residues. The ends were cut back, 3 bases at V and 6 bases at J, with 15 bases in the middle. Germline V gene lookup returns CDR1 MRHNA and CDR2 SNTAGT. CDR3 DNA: TGTGCCAGCAGTGATCCCGGGACACCTTCCAATGAGCAGTTCTTC. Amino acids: CASSDPGTPSNEQFF.

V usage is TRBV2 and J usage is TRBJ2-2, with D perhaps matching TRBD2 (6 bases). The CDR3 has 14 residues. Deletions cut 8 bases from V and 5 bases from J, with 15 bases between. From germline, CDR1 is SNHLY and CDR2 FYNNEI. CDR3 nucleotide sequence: TGTGCCAGCGTCCGACTAGTTGGGACCGGGGAGCTGTTTTTT. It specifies CASVRLVGTGELFF.

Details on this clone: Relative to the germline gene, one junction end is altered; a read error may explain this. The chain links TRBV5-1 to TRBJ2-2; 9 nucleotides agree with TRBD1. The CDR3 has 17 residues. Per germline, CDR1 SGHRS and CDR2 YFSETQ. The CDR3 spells CASCLSAGTGRTGELFF. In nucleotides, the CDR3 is TGCGCCAGCTGCTTATCAGCCGGGACAGGGAGGACCGGGGAGCTGTTTTTT. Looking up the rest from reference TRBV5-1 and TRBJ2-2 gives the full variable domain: KAGVTQTPRYLIKTRGQQVTLSCSPISGHRSVSWYQQTPGQGLQFLFEYFSETQRNKGNFPGRFSGRQFSNSRSEMNVSTLELGDSALYLCASCLSAGTGRTGELFFGEGSRLTVL.

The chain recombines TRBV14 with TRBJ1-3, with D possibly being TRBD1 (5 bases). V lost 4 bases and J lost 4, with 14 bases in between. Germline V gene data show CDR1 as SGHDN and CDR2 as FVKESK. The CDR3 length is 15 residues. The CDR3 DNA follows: TGTGCCAGCAGCCCCCTATCGGGGGAAGGAAACACCATATATTTT. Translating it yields CASSPLSGEGNTIYF.

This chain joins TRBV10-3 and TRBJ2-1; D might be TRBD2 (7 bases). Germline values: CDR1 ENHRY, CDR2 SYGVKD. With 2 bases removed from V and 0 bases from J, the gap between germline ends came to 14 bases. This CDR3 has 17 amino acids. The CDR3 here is CAISEGGAGTSYNEQFF. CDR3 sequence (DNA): TGTGCCATCAGTGAGGGGGGGGCGGGGACCTCCTACAATGAGCAGTTCTTC.

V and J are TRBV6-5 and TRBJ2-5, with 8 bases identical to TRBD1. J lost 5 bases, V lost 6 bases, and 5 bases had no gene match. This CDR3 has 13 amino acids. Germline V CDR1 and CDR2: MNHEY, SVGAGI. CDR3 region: CASRDRATETQYF. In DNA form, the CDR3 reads TGTGCCAGCAGGGACAGGGCTACGGAGACCCAGTACTTC.

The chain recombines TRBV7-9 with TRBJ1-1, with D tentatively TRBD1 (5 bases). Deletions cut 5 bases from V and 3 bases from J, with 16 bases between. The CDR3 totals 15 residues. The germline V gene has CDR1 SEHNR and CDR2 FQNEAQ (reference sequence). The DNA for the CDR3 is TGTGCCAGCAGCCTCGCCCAAGGGGTAGACACTGAAGCTTTCTTT. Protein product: CASSLAQGVDTEAFF.

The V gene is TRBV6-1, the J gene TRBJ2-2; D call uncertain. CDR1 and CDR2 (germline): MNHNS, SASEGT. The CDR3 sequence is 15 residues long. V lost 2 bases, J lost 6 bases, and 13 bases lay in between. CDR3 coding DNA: TGTGCCAGCAGTGAAAAACAGCCACAGTCCGGGGAGCTGTTTTTT. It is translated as CASSEKQPQSGELFF.

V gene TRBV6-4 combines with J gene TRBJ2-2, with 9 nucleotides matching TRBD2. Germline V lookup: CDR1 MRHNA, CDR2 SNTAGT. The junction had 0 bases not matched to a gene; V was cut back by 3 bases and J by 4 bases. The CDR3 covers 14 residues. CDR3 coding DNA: TGTGCCAGCAGTGATAGCGGGAGCACCGGGGAGCTGTTTTTT. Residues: CASSDSGSTGELFF.

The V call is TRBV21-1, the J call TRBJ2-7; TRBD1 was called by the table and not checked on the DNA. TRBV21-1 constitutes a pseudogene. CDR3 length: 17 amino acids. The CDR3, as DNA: TGTGCCAGCAGCAAAGAGTCGTATGTGACAGGGGTATACGAGCAGTACTTC. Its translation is CASSKESYVTGVYEQYF.

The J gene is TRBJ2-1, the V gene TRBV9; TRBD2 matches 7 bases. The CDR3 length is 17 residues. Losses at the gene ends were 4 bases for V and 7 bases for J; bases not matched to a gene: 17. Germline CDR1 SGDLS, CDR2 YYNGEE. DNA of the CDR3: TGTGCCAGCAGCCCAACCCCGACTAGCCTACTGGGGAATGAGCAGTTCTTC. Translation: CASSPTPTSLLGNEQFF.